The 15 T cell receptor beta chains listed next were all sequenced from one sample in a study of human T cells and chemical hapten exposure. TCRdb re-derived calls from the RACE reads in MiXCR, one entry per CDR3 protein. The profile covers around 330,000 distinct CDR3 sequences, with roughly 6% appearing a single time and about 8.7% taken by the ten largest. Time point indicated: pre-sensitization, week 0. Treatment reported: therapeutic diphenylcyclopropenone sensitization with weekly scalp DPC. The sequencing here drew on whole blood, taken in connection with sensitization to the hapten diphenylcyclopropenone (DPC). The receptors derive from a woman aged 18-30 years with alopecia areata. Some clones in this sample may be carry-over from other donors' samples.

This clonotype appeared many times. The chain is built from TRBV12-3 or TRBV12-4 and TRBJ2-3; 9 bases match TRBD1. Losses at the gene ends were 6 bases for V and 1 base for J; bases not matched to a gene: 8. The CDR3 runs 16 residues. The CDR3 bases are TGTGCCAGCAGCTCGCCGCGGGACAGGGGCACAGATACGCAGTATTTT. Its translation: CASSSPRDRGTDTQYF.

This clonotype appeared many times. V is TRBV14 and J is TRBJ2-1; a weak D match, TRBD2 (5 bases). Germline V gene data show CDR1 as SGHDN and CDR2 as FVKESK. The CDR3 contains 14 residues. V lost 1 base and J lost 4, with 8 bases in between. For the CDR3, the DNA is TGTGCCAGCAGCCAAGTCGCGGGTTACAATGAGCAGTTCTTC. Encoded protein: CASSQVAGYNEQFF.

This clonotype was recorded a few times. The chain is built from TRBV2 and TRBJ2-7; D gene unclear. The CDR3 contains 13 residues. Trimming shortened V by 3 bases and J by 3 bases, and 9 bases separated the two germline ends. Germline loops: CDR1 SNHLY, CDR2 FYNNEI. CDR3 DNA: TGTGCCAGCAGTGATCGTGAAAGCTACGAGCAGTACTTC. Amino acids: CASSDRESYEQYF.

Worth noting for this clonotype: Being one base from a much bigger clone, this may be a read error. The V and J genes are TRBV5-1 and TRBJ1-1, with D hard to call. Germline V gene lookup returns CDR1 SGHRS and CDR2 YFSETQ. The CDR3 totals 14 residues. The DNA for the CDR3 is TGCGCCTGCAGCTTGGCTCGTTTCGACACTGAAGCTTTCTTT. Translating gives CACSLARFDTEAFF.

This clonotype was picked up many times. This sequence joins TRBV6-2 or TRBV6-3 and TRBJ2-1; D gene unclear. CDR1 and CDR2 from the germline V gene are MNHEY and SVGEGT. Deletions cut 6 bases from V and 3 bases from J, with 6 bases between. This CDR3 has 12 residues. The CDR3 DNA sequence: TGTGCCAGCAGGGAGAACTACAATGAGCAGTTCTTC. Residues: CASRENYNEQFF.

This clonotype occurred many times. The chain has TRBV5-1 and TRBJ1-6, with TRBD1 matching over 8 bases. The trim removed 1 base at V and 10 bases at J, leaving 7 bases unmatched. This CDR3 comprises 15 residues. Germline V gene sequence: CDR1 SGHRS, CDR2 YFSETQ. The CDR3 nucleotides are TGCGCCAGCAGCTTGCTCGGACAGGGAGGATCACCCCTCCACTTT. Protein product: CASSLLGQGGSPLHF.

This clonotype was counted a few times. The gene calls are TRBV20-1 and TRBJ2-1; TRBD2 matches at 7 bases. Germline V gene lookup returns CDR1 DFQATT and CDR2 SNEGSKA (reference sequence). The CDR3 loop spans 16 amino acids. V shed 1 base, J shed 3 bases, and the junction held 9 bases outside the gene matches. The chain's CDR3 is CSARVSAAGNYNEQFF. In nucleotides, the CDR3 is TGCAGTGCTAGAGTGAGTGCAGCGGGGAACTACAATGAGCAGTTCTTC.

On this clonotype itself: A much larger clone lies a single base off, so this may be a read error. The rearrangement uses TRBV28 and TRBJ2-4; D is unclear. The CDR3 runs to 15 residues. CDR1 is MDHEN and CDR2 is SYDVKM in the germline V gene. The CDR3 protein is CASKGSGTSQNILYF. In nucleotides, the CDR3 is TGTGCCAGCAAGGGTTCCGGCACCAGTCAAAACATTCTGTACTTC.

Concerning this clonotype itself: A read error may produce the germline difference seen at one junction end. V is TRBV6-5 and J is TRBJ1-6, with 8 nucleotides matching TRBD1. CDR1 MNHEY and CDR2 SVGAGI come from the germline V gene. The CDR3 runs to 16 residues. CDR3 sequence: CASSRQGMRNNSPHHF. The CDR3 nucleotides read TGTGCCAGCAGTCGACAGGGGATGAGGAATAATTCACCCCACCACTTT.

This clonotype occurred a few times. CDR3 coding DNA: TGTGCCAGCAGCCGGGATCCAGCCAAAAACATTCAGTACTTC. As protein: CASSRDPAKNIQYF. V and J are TRBV7-2 and TRBJ2-4, with a possible D match to TRBD2 (5 bases). V lost 5 bases and J 0 bases, leaving 8 bases between the germline ends. The CDR3 is 14 residues long. Germline lookup yields CDR1 SGHTA and CDR2 FQGNSA.

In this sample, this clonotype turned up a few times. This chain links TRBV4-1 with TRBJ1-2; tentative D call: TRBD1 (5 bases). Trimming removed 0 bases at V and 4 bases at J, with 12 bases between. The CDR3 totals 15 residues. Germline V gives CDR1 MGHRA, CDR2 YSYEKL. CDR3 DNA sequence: TGCGCCAGCAGCCAAGAGCGGAGCCAGGGCTATGGCTACACCTTC. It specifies CASSQERSQGYGYTF.

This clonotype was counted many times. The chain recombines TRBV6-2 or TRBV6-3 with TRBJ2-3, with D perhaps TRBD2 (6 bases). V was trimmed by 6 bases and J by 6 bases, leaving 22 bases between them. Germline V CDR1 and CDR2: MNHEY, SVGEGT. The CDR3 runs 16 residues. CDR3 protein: CASRPEGLLGRDTQYF. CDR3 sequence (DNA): TGTGCCAGCAGGCCAGAGGGACTCCTGGGGCGCGATACGCAGTATTTT.

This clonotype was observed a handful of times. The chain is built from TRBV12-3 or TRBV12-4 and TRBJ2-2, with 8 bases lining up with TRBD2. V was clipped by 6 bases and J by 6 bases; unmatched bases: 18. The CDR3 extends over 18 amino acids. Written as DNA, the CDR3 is TGTGCCAGCAGCTACCCAAGGACTAGCCCATCGATCTCCGGGGAGCTGTTTTTT. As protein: CASSYPRTSPSISGELFF.

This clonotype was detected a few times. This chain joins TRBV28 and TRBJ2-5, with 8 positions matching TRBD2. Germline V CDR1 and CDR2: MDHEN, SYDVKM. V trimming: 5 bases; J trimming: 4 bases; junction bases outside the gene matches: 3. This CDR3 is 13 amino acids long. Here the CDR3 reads CASSPGGVETQYF. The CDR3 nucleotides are TGTGCCAGCAGTCCCGGGGGGGTAGAGACCCAGTACTTC.

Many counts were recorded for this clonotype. The CDR3 DNA reads TGTGCCAGCAGGGTTAGCGGGGGAACAGCAGATACGCAGTATTTT. Its protein product is CASRVSGGTADTQYF. J is TRBJ2-3 and V is TRBV6-5; TRBD2 aligns across 9 bases. This CDR3 has 15 residues. CDR1 and CDR2 (germline): MNHEY, SVGAGI. Germline trimming cut 6 bases from V and 4 bases from J; bases unmatched to any gene: 8.